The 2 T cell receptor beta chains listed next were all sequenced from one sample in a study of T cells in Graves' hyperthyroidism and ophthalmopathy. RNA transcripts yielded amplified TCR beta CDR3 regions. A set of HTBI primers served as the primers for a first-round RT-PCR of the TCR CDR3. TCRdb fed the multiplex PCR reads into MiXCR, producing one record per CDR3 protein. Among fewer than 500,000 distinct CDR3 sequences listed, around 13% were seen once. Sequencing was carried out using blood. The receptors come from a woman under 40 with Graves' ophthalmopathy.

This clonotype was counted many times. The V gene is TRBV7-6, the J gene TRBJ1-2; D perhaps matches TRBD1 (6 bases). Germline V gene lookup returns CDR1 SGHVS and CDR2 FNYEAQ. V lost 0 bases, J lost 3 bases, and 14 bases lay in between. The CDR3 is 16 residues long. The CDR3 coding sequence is TGTGCCAGCAGCTTAGCGACAGGCCGGGGCGACTATGGCTACACCTTC. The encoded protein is CASSLATGRGDYGYTF. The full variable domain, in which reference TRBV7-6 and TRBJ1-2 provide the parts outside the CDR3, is GAGVSQSPRYKVTKRGQDVALRCDPISGHVSLYWYRQALGQGPEFLTYFNYEAQQDKSGLPNDRFSAERPEGSISTLTIQRTEQRDSAMYRCASSLATGRGDYGYTFGSGTRLTVV.

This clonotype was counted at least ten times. The CDR3, as DNA: TGTGCCAGCAGTTACTCAGGGGGCCCCGGGGAGCTGTTTTTT. Its protein product is CASSYSGGPGELFF. This chain connects TRBV6-5 to TRBJ2-2; TRBD1 aligns across 7 bases. J lost 6 bases, V lost 0 bases, and 1 base had no gene match. CDR1 and CDR2 (germline): MNHEY, SVGAGI. The length of the CDR3 is 14 residues.